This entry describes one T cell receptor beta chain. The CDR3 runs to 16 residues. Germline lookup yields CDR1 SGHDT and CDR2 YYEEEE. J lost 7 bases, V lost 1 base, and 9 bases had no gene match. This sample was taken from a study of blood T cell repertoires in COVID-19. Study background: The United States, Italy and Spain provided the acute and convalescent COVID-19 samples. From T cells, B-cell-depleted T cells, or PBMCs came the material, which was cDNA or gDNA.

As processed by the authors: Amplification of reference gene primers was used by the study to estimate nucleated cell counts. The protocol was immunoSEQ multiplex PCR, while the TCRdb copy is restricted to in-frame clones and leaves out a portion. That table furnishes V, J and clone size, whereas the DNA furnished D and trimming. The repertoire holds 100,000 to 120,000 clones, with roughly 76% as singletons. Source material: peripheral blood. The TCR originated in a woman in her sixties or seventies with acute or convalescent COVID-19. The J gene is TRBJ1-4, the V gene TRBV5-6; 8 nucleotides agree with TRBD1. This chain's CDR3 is CASSLRAGGGGEKLFF. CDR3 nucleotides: TGTGCCAGCAGCTTGCGGGCAGGGGGCGGGGGTGAAAAACTGTTTTTT. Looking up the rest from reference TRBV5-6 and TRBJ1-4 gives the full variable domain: DAGVTQSPTHLIKTRGQQVTLRCSPKSGHDTVSWYQQALGQGPQFIFQYYEEEERQRGNFPDRFSGHQFPNYSSELNVNALLLGDSALYLCASSLRAGGGGEKLFFGSGTQLSVL.